Reported below is one TCR beta chain. The data originate from a study of T cell repertoires in cytomegalovirus infection. A single record per CDR3 protein comes from TCRdb applying MiXCR to the reads. The sample consists of around 290,000 distinct CDR3 sequences, 25% of them appearing once. Looked up from germline, CDR1 is KGHSH and CDR2 is LQKENI. The CDR3 is 15 residues long. V gave up 2 bases and J gave up 4 bases, with 11 bases separating them. The receptor was derived from a human donor in good health (CMV status not recorded). Some clones in this sample may be carry-over from other donors' samples. Material: PBMCs. The chain has TRBV18 and TRBJ2-2, with D unresolved. CDR3 coding DNA: TGTGCCAGCTCACCAAGACACCCTGCCACCGGGGAGCTGTTTTTT. Its protein product is CASSPRHPATGELFF.